The 29 T cell receptor beta chains given below trace back to one sample, sequenced in a study of cytomegalovirus exposure and HLA in healthy donors (dated by TCRdb to about 2017). Library preparation employed the immunoSEQ multiplex PCR assay. TCRdb retrieved this table from immuneACCESS and kept in-frame rearrangements only. Not all clones are present; in checked studies, unresolved V genes account for under half, and no reason is known for the remainder. Counted in this sample were about 150,000 clones; about 94% of them appeared once. In total, the top ten clones hold less than 2% of the sample. Sequencing used PBMCs. These receptor sequences come from a man between 18 and 29 years old in good health and CMV-seropositive.

V usage is TRBV6-1 and J usage is TRBJ1-5; TRBD1 agrees at 7 bases. This CDR3 is built from 15 residues. In germline, CDR1 is MNHNS, CDR2 SASEGT. Unmatched junction bases numbered 13, after V lost 10 bases and J lost 4 bases. The CDR3 spells CATGSSRGLNQPQHF. DNA for the CDR3: TGTGCCACCGGGTCGTCGAGGGGGCTTAATCAGCCCCAGCATTTT.

This chain uses TRBV27 with TRBJ2-1; 9 nucleotides match TRBD2. This CDR3 is built from 16 residues. Germline V gives CDR1 MNHEY, CDR2 SMNVEV (reference sequence). V lost 6 bases to trimming and J lost 5 bases; unmatched junction nucleotides: 11. The CDR3 DNA is TGTGCCAGCAGGGGGGGTGCCGGGACTAGCCACAATGAGCAGTTCTTC. Translated, it gives CASRGGAGTSHNEQFF.

J is TRBJ1-5 and V is TRBV6-5; 7 positions match TRBD1. J gave up 4 bases and V 5 bases, and 5 bases lay outside the gene matches. The CDR3 is 14 residues long. The germline gives CDR1 MNHEY, CDR2 SVGAGI. Here the CDR3 reads CASSATGVNQPQHF. CDR3 sequence (DNA): TGTGCCAGCAGTGCCACAGGGGTGAATCAGCCCCAGCATTTT.

V is TRBV29-1 and J is TRBJ2-1; TRBD1 matches at 12 bases. Trimming cost V 3 bases and J 4 bases; bases outside gene matches: 7. Per the germline V gene, CDR1 is SQVTM and CDR2 is ANQGSEA. The CDR3 is 16 residues long. CDR3 amino acids: CSVDVLGQGAYNEQFF. CDR3 DNA: TGCAGCGTTGATGTGTTGGGACAGGGGGCTTACAATGAGCAGTTCTTC.

This chain uses TRBV7-7 with TRBJ2-7, with 7 bases identical to TRBD1. The CDR3 totals 12 residues. CDR1 is SSHAT and CDR2 is FNYEAQ in the germline V gene (reference sequence). In DNA, the CDR3 is TGTGCTAGTAGACAGGGAGTCTACGAGCAGTACTTC. It codes for CASRQGVYEQYF.

As for this clone: This sample includes further DNA sequences coding for the same CDR3. The CDR3 DNA reads TGCGCCAGCAGGGGACAGGGATACAATGAGCAGTTCTTC. It codes for CASRGQGYNEQFF. The V and J genes are TRBV5-1 and TRBJ2-1; 9 bases match TRBD1. The CDR3 runs to 13 residues. The V gene end was trimmed by 5 bases and the J gene end by 4 bases; junction bases not matched to a gene: 1. Germline loops: CDR1 SGHRS, CDR2 YFSETQ.

The gene calls are TRBV6-5 and TRBJ1-1; TRBD1 aligns across 7 bases. This CDR3 is built from 13 residues. The germline gives CDR1 MNHEY, CDR2 SVGAGI. The trim removed 2 bases at V and 6 bases at J, leaving 3 bases unmatched. CDR3 sequence reads: CASSYDRVAEAFF. The CDR3 DNA reads as TGTGCCAGCAGTTACGACAGGGTGGCTGAAGCTTTCTTT.

The chain recombines TRBV5-1 with TRBJ2-1, with TRBD1 identical over 10 bases. The CDR3 totals 15 residues. The V gene end was trimmed by 1 base and the J gene end by 6 bases; junction bases not matched to a gene: 4. The germline V gene encodes CDR1 SGHRS and CDR2 YFSETQ. The chain's CDR3 is CASSLQGQGINEQFF. The CDR3 region has the DNA TGCGCCAGCAGCTTGCAGGGACAGGGGATCAATGAGCAGTTCTTC.

CDR3: CASSPTGIYTDTQYF. The CDR3 nucleotides are TGTGCCAGCAGCCCAACAGGGATTTACACAGATACGCAGTATTTT. This chain joins TRBV7-3 and TRBJ2-3; D is possibly TRBD1 (6 bases). This CDR3 spans 15 amino acids. Trimming took off 5 bases at V and 2 bases at J, with 14 bases between the two ends. Germline CDR1 and CDR2: SGHTA and FQGTGA.

CDR3 protein: CASSQPRLAGGIYNEQFF. CDR3 nucleotide sequence: TGCGCCAGCAGCCAGCCCCGACTAGCGGGAGGGATCTACAATGAGCAGTTCTTC. This chain links TRBV4-1 with TRBJ2-1; TRBD2 matches 14 bases. There are 18 residues in the CDR3. V gave up 3 bases and J gave up 3 bases; unmatched junction bases: 7. The V gene's germline CDR1 is MGHRA and CDR2 YSYEKL.

This sequence joins TRBV7-2 and TRBJ2-7; possible D gene TRBD1, 6 bases. Germline values: CDR1 SGHTA, CDR2 FQGNSA. V was pared by 1 base and J by 2 bases, with 9 bases between. The CDR3 is made up of 14 amino acids. The DNA for the CDR3 is TGTGCCAGCAGCTTAGTGGCAGGGGCCTACGAGCAGTACTTC. It specifies CASSLVAGAYEQYF.

This chain links TRBV6-5 with TRBJ2-1; 10 bases fit TRBD2. The CDR3 runs to 15 residues. Germline V gene lookup returns CDR1 MNHEY and CDR2 SVGAGI. The trim removed 6 bases at V and 5 bases at J, leaving 7 bases unmatched. The chain's CDR3 is CASRTSGRVNNEQFF. The CDR3 DNA sequence: TGTGCCAGCAGGACCAGCGGGAGGGTTAACAATGAGCAGTTCTTC.

The chain recombines TRBV27 with TRBJ1-2; TRBD1 matches 9 bases. The CDR3 consists of 14 residues. Germline assignment: CDR1 MNHEY and CDR2 SMNVEV (reference sequence). The V gene end was trimmed by 6 bases and the J gene end by 8 bases; junction bases not matched to a gene: 10. CDR3: CASSPSGTGKGYTF. The CDR3 DNA sequence: TGTGCCAGCAGCCCGTCCGGGACAGGGAAGGGCTACACCTTC.

V usage is TRBV28 and J usage is TRBJ2-3; TRBD2 aligns across 10 bases. The junction had 15 bases not matched to a gene; V was cut back by 7 bases and J by 2 bases. This CDR3 contains 18 residues. From germline, CDR1 is MDHEN and CDR2 SYDVKM. CDR3 amino acids: CASKGGLFSGRPTDTQYF. CDR3 in DNA: TGTGCCAGCAAGGGAGGTTTATTTAGCGGGAGGCCCACAGATACGCAGTATTTT.

The V and J genes are TRBV5-1 and TRBJ1-1; the D is unclear. Germline-derived CDR1 and CDR2 are SGHRS and YFSETQ. This CDR3 has 14 amino acids. The V and J ends lost 0 bases and 1 base respectively, with 7 bases between them. In DNA, the CDR3 is TGCGCCAGCAGCTTGGTCCCCGGGAACACTGAAGCTTTCTTT. This sequence encodes CASSLVPGNTEAFF.

V is TRBV29-1 and J is TRBJ2-2; 9 bases align to TRBD1. CDR1 and CDR2 (germline): SQVTM, ANQGSEA. This CDR3 is 18 amino acids long. V shed 6 bases, J shed 2 bases, and the junction held 16 bases outside the gene matches. The CDR3 bases are TGCAGCGTCGCCCCTGAGGAACAGGGGGCCCTTAACACCGGGGAGCTGTTTTTT. This sequence encodes CSVAPEEQGALNTGELFF.

This clone appeared once. This chain connects TRBV28 to TRBJ2-5, with a weak D call TRBD1 (6 bases). Germline V gives CDR1 MDHEN, CDR2 SYDVKM. V was cut by 3 bases and J by 4 bases, with 12 bases left in between. This CDR3 is 14 amino acids long. The CDR3 region is CASSLLGARETQYF. The CDR3 coding sequence is TGTGCCAGCAGTTTGCTGGGGGCAAGAGAGACCCAGTACTTC. The entire variable domain, with the rest obtained from reference TRBV28 and TRBJ2-5, is as follows: DVKVTQSSRYLVKRTGEKVFLECVQDMDHENMFWYRQDPGLGLRLIYFSYDVKMKEKGDIPEGYSVSREKKERFSLILESASTNQTSMYLCASSLLGARETQYFGPGTRLLVL.

This clone has a single count. This chain joins TRBV11-3 and TRBJ2-1, with TRBD2 identical over 9 bases. CDR3 length equals 16 residues. Trimming took 1 base from V and 3 from J; bases not matched to a gene: 4. Per germline, CDR1 SGHNT and CDR2 YENEEA. Here the CDR3 DNA reads TGTGCCAGCAGCTTAGGCGGGAGGGCCGGCTACAATGAGCAGTTCTTC. Translating it yields CASSLGGRAGYNEQFF.

The rearrangement joins TRBV5-1 to TRBJ2-3; TRBD2 aligns across 11 bases. Trimming took 3 bases from V and 4 from J; bases not matched to a gene: 10. The CDR3 length is 17 residues. Germline CDR1 is SGHRS and CDR2 is YFSETQ. CDR3 in DNA: TGCGCCAGCAGCTCAGGGACTAGCGGAGCAGGCGCAGATACGCAGTATTTT. This encodes CASSSGTSGAGADTQYF. The full variable domain, with the rest looked up from reference TRBV5-1 and TRBJ2-3, is KAGVTQTPRYLIKTRGQQVTLSCSPISGHRSVSWYQQTPGQGLQFLFEYFSETQRNKGNFPGRFSGRQFSNSRSEMNVSTLELGDSALYLCASSSGTSGAGADTQYFGPGTRLTVL.

The chain joins TRBV7-8 to TRBJ1-5; TRBD1 agrees at 9 bases. J lost 5 bases, V lost 1 base, and 12 bases had no gene match. The CDR3 length is 18 residues. In germline, CDR1 is SGHVS, CDR2 FQNEAQ. In DNA, the CDR3 is TGTGCCAGCAGCTTAGTCGAGACAGGGGGGGGTTTGGATCAGCCCCAGCATTTT. Encoded protein: CASSLVETGGGLDQPQHF. The whole variable domain, remainder taken from reference TRBV7-8 and TRBJ1-5, is GAGVSQSPRYKVAKRGQDVALRCDPISGHVSLFWYQQALGQGPEFLTYFQNEAQLDKSGLPSDRFFAERPEGSVSTLKIQRTQQEDSAVYLCASSLVETGGGLDQPQHFGDGTRLSIL.

This clone was seen once. This chain joins TRBV7-8 and TRBJ2-2; 8 bases are a match to TRBD1. The CDR3 length is 18 residues. V trimming: 4 bases; J trimming: 2 bases; junction bases outside the gene matches: 12. Germline V CDR1 and CDR2: SGHVS, FQNEAQ. Written as DNA, the CDR3 is TGTGCCAGCAGCTCGGACAGGGAACGTGGGGTTAACACCGGGGAGCTGTTTTTT. It is translated as CASSSDRERGVNTGELFF.

The chain uses TRBV5-1 and TRBJ1-1; a weak D match, TRBD1 (6 bases). The CDR3 totals 16 residues. The V and J ends lost 4 bases and 2 bases respectively, with 18 bases between them. The germline V gene encodes CDR1 SGHRS and CDR2 YFSETQ. The CDR3 reads CASSPQGGGRNTEAFF. The DNA of the CDR3 is TGCGCCAGCAGCCCGCAAGGTGGGGGCAGAAACACTGAAGCTTTCTTT.

The chain has TRBV7-9 and TRBJ2-3, with no clear D. The ends were cut back, 1 base at V and 2 bases at J, with 10 bases in the middle. This CDR3 is 15 amino acids long. Germline V CDR1 and CDR2: SEHNR, FQNEAQ (reference sequence). Written as DNA, the CDR3 is TGTGCCAGCAGCTTAGTCGGAGCATACACAGATACGCAGTATTTT. This sequence encodes CASSLVGAYTDTQYF.

The chain uses TRBV2 and TRBJ1-4; tentative D call: TRBD1 (5 bases). The CDR3 has 14 amino acids. With 8 bases removed from V and 4 bases from J, the gap between germline ends came to 14 bases. Per the germline V gene, CDR1 is SNHLY and CDR2 is FYNNEI. The CDR3 spells CASGGDAFNEKLFF. The CDR3 nucleotides read TGTGCCAGCGGGGGGGATGCTTTTAATGAAAAACTGTTTTTT.

V and J are TRBV2 and TRBJ1-4; a possible D gene is TRBD1 (5 bases). CDR3 length equals 16 residues. Germline V CDR1 and CDR2: SNHLY, FYNNEI. Trimming left V 2 bases short and J 3 bases short, with 13 bases between. In DNA, the CDR3 is TGTGCCAGCAGTGAAAGGTTGGCAGGGCCTAATGAAAAACTGTTTTTT. Protein product: CASSERLAGPNEKLFF.

This clone was recorded once. This rearrangement joins TRBV11-2 to TRBJ2-7; D might be TRBD2 (5 bases). CDR3 length: 15 residues. From germline, CDR1 is SGHAT and CDR2 FQNNGV. V was clipped by 6 bases and J by 3 bases, with 18 bases between them. The CDR3: CASSLYSAGVYEQYF. The CDR3, as DNA: TGTGCCAGCAGTCTATATAGCGCCGGGGTCTACGAGCAGTACTTC.

This clone appeared once. The rearrangement uses TRBV14 and TRBJ2-7; maybe TRBD1 (5 bases). Deletions cut 4 bases from V and 2 bases from J, with 9 bases between. CDR1 and CDR2 from the germline V gene are SGHDN and FVKESK. This CDR3 contains 13 residues. DNA of the CDR3: TGTGCCAGCAGCCTGACAGTTCCCTACGAGCAGTACTTC. It is translated as CASSLTVPYEQYF.

V usage is TRBV2 and J usage is TRBJ2-3; a weak D match, TRBD1 (5 bases). V lost 3 bases, J lost 3 bases, and 13 bases lay in between. CDR1 is SNHLY, CDR2 FYNNEI, per germline. The CDR3 length is 15 residues. The CDR3 loop is CASSDPRGQTDTQYF. CDR3 sequence (DNA): TGTGCCAGCAGTGACCCCCGAGGACAAACAGATACGCAGTATTTT.

The chain has TRBV5-1 and TRBJ2-5; 10 positions agree with TRBD2. V gave up 2 bases and J gave up 5 bases; unmatched junction bases: 6. In germline, CDR1 is SGHRS, CDR2 YFSETQ. The CDR3 loop spans 15 amino acids. The chain's CDR3 is CASSFSGRAGETQYF. CDR3 coding DNA: TGCGCCAGCAGCTTCAGCGGGAGGGCCGGGGAGACCCAGTACTTC.